This T cell receptor beta chain was identified during a study of blood T cell repertoires in COVID-19. Turning to the study itself: Sample material is recorded as cDNA or gDNA derived from T cells, B-cell-depleted T cells, or PBMCs.

Trimming at V came to 0 bases and at J to 6 bases, leaving 6 bases not matched to a gene. This CDR3 comprises 15 residues. CDR1 is SGHRS and CDR2 is YFSETQ in the germline V gene. Original analysis: Researchers report that nucleated cell counts were estimated from reference gene primer amplification. Using immunoSEQ multiplex PCR, the repertoire was profiled, and TCRdb retains in-frame clones only, with some absent. V, J and clone size reflect that table, while D and trimming were determined from the DNA. The table lists 110,000 to 150,000 clones, about 85% of them singletons. The chain links TRBV5-1 to TRBJ2-5; 9 bases map to TRBD1. Material for sequencing was peripheral blood. This TCR was recovered from a woman in her 70s with COVID-19, enrolled during active disease. CDR3 DNA: TGCGCCAGCAGCTTGGGGACAGGGGATGGGAAGACCCAGTACTTC. Amino acid sequence: CASSLGTGDGKTQYF.